This is a list of T cell receptor beta chains from one sample in a study of T cells in Graves' hyperthyroidism and ophthalmopathy. TCRdb ran MiXCR on the multiplex PCR reads and lists one entry per CDR3 protein. The sample records around 600,000 distinct CDR3 sequences, 14% being singletons. The specimen sequenced was blood. Receptor source: a woman in her forties or fifties with Graves' ophthalmopathy. CDR3s leave out the opening cysteine and the closing phenylalanine or tryptophan.

j_call v_call cdr3_aa
TRBJ2-1 TRBV12-3/TRBV12-4 ASSLDLMAGESSNEQF
TRBJ1-4 TRBV5-1 ASSLEQGAIEKLF
TRBJ2-3 TRBV14 ASSQELAGHTDTQY
TRBJ2-1 TRBV5-1 ASSLGVTYNEQF
TRBJ2-7 TRBV11-1 ASSLAGNGYEQY
TRBJ2-1 TRBV27 ASSLYGRAGHEQF
TRBJ2-7 TRBV7-9 ASSLRLVSNEQY
TRBJ1-2 TRBV20-1 SARDYGLDYGYT
TRBJ2-3 TRBV30 AWSSPGLAGGPTDTQY
TRBJ2-5 TRBV12-3/TRBV12-4 ASSPSGWKTQY
TRBJ2-1 TRBV6-1 ASSFRALNEQF
TRBJ1-2 TRBV2 ASTTYAGTGGAGYGYT
TRBJ1-5 TRBV12-3/TRBV12-4 ASSLGLREPQH
TRBJ2-1 TRBV5-1 ASGKTRSNNEQF
TRBJ1-5 TRBV18 ASSPEGGLPLNQPQH
TRBJ1-6 TRBV18 ASSPVSLQGANSPLH
TRBJ1-1 TRBV14 ASSEQAETEAF
TRBJ2-1 TRBV4-1 ASSQDLGRSSYNEQF
TRBJ1-6 TRBV6-2/TRBV6-3 ASSYAVRLNSPLH
TRBJ2-5 TRBV25-1 ASSELAGGPYETQY
TRBJ2-3 TRBV19 ASNEYTLGGGTDTQY
TRBJ1-6 TRBV20-1 SARDLHREGSPLH
TRBJ2-3 TRBV4-2 ASSQVAGGQDTQY
TRBJ1-5 TRBV19 ASKGNSNQPQH
TRBJ2-1 TRBV20-1 SARDQGQDWREQF
TRBJ1-4 TRBV30 AWSAGQGVEKLF
TRBJ1-1 TRBV19 ASSIPGRNTEAF
TRBJ1-1 TRBV20-1 SARDRTGRVNTEAF
TRBJ2-2 TRBV27 ASSLFGLAGSGTGELF
TRBJ1-2 TRBV29-1 SSRTVGNYGYT